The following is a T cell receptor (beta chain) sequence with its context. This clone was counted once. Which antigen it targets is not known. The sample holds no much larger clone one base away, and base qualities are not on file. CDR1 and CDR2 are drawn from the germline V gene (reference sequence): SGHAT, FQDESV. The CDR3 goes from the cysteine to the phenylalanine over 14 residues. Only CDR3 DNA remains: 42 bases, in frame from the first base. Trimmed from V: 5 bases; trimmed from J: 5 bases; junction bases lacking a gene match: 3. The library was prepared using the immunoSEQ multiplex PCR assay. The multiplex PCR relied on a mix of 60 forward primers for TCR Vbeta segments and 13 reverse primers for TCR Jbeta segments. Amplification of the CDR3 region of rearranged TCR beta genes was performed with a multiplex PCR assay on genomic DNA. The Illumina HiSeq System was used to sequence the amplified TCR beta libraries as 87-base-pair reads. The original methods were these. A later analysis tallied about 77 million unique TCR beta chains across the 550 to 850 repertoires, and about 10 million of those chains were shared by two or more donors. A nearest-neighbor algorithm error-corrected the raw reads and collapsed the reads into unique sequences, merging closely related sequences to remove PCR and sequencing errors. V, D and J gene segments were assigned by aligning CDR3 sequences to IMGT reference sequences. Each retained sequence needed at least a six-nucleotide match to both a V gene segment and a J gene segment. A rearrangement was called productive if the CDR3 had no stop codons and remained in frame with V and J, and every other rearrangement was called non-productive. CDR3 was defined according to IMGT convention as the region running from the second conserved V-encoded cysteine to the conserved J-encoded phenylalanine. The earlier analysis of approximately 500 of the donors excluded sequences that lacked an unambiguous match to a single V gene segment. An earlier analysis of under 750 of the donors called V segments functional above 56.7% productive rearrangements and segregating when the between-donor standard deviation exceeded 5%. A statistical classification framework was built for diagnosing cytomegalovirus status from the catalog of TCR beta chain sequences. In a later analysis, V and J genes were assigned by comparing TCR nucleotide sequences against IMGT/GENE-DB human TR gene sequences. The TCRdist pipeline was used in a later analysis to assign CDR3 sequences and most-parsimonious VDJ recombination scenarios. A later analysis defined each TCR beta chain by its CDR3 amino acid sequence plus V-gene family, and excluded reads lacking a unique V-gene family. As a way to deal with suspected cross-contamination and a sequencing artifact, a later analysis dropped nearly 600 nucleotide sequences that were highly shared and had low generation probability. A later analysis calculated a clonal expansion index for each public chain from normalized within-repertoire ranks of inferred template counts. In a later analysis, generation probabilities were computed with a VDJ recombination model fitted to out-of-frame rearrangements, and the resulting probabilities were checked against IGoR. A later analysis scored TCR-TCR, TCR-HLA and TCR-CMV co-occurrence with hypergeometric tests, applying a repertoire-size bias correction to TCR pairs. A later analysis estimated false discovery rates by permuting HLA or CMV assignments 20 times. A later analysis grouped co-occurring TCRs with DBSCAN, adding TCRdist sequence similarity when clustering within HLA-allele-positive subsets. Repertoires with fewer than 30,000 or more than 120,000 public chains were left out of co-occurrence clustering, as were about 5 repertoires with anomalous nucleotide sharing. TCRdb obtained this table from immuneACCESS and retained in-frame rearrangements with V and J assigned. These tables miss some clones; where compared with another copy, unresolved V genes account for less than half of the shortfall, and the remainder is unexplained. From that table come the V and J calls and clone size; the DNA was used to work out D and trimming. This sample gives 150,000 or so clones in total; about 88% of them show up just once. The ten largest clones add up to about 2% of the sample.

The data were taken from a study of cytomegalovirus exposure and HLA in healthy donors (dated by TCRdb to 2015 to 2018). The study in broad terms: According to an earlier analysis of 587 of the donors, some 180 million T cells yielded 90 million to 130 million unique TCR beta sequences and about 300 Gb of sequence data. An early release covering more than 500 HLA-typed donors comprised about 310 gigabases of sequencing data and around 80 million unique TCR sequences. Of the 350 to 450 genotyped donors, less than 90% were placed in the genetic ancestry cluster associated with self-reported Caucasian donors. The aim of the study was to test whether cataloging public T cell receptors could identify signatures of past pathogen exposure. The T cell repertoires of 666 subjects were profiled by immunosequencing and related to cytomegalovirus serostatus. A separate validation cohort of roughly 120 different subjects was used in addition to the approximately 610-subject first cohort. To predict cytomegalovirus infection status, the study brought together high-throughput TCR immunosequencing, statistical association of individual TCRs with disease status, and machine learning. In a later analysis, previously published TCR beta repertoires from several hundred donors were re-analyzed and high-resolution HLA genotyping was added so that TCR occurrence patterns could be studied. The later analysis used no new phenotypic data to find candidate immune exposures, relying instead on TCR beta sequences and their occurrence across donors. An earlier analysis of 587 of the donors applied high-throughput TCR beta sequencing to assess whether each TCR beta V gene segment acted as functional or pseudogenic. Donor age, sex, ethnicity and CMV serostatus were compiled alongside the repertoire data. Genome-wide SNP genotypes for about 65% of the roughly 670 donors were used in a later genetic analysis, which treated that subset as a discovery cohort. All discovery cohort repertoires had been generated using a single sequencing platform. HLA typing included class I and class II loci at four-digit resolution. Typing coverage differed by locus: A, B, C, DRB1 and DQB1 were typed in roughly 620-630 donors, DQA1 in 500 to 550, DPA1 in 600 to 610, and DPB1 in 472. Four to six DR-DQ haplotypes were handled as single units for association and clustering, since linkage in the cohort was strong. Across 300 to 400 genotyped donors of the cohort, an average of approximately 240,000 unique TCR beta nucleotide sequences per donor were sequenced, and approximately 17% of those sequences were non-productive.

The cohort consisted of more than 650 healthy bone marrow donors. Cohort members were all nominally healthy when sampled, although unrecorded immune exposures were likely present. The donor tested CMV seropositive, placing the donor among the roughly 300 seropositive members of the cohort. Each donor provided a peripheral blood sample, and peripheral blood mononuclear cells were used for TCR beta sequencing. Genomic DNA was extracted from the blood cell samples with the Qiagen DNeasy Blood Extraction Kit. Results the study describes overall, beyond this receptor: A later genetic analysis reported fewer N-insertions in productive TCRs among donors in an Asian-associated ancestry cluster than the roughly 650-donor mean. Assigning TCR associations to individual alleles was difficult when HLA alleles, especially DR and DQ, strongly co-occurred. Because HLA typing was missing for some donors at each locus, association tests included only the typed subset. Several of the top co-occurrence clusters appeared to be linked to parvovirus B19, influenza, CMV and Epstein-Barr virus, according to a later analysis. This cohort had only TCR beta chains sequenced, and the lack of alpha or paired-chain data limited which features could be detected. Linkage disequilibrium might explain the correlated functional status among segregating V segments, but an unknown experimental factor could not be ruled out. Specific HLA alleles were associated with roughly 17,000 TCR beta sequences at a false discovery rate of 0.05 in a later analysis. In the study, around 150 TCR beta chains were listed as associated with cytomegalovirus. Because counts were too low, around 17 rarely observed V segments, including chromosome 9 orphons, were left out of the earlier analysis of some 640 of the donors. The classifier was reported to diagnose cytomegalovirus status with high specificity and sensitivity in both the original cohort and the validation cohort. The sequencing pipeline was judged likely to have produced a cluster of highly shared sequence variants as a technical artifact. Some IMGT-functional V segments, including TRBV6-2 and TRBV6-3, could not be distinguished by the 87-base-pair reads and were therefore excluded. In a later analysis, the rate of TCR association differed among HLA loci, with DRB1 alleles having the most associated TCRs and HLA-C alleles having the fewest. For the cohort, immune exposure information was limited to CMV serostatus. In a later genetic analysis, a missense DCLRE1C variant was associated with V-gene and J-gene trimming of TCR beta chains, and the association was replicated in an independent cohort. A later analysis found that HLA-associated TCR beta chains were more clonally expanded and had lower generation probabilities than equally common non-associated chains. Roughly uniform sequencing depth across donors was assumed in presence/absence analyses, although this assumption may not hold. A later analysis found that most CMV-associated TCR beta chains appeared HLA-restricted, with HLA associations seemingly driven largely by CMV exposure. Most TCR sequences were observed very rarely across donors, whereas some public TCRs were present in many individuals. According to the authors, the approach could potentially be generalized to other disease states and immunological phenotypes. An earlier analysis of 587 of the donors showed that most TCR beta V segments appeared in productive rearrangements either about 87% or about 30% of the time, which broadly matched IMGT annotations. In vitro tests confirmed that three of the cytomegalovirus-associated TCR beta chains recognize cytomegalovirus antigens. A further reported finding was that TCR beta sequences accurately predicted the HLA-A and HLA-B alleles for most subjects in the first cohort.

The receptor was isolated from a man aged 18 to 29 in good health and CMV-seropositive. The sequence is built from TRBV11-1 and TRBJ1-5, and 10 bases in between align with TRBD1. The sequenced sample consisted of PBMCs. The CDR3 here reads CASSLTGGHQPQHF. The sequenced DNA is TGTGCCAGCAGCCTGACAGGGGGCCATCAGCCCCAGCATTTT.